Listed below are T cell receptor beta chains from one sample, sequenced in a study of T cell responses to AZD1222 COVID-19 vaccine. Profiling relied on immunoSEQ multiplex PCR, and the TCRdb table lists in-frame clones only, not all of them. This table holds about 140,000 clones, about 93% found once. This specimen was peripheral blood, taken 28 days after the second AZD1222 dose. All receptors come from an adult who received the AZD1222 COVID-19 vaccine. The CDR3 runs from the conserved cysteine through the conserved F or W. The order of the fields is V gene, clone size, J gene, D gene, CDR3 DNA, CDR3 protein. The D gene is left open where the match is weak. A clone size is listed for some rows: how often the clone was seen (once, few, many), or a class if it is expanded.

TRBV4-2	once	TRBJ1-1	TRBD1	TGTGCCAGCAGCCACCAGACAGGGGTGAACACTGAAGCTTTCTTT	CASSHQTGVNTEAFF
TRBV30	NA	TRBJ2-1	TRBD2	TGTGCCTCCATAAGGCTAGCGGGGATTAGTTCCTACAATGAGCAGTTCTTC	CASIRLAGISSYNEQFF
TRBV7-9	once	TRBJ1-2	TRBD1	TGTGCCAGCAGCAGAAATACAGGGGGCGCGGACTATGGCTACACCTTC	CASSRNTGGADYGYTF
TRBV6-1	few	TRBJ2-2	NA	TGTGCCAGCAGTGACCGCAGGGACGACACCGGGGAGCTGTTTTTT	CASSDRRDDTGELFF
TRBV5-1	once	TRBJ1-1	TRBD1	TGCGCCAGCACCGGGACAGGGGGGCCGAACACTGAAGCTTTCTTT	CASTGTGGPNTEAFF
TRBV10-3	NA	TRBJ1-2	NA	TGTGCCATCAGTTCCGGGGGATCGGATGGCTACACCTTC	CAISSGGSDGYTF
TRBV19	NA	TRBJ1-6	TRBD1	TGTGCCAGTAGTGGCGGGACAGGGGCTTATTCACCCCTCCACTTT	CASSGGTGAYSPLHF
TRBV27	NA	TRBJ2-1	NA	TGTGCCAGCAGTTTTCCTGGCTCCTACAATGAGCAGTTCTTC	CASSFPGSYNEQFF
TRBV10-3	NA	TRBJ1-1	NA	TGTGCCATCAGTGAGTCGACTCGGGGGGGTGGGACACAAGGACGAGGCCTCATGAACACTGAAGCTTTCTTT	CAISESTRGGGTQGRGLMNTEAFF
TRBV20-1	NA	TRBJ1-6	NA	TGCAGTGCTAGTTTGACTAATAATTCACCCCTCCACTTT	CSASLTNNSPLHF